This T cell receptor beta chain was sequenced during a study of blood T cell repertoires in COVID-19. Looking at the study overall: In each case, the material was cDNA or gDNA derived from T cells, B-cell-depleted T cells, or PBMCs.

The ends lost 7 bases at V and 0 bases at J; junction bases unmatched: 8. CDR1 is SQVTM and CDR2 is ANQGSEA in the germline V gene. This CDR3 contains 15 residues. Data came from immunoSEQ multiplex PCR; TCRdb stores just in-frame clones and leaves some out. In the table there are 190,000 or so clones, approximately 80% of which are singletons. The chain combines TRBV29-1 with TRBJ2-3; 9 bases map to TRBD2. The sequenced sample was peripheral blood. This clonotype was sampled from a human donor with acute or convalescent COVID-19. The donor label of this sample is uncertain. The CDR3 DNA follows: TGCAGCGCCAATAGCGGGAGAGCCAGCACAGATACGCAGTATTTT. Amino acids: CSANSGRASTDTQYF.